Below, 12 T cell receptor beta chains from the same sample are listed, as sequenced in a study of shared clonotypes between healthy human individuals. Profiling relied on immunoSEQ multiplex PCR, and the TCRdb table lists in-frame clones only, not all of them. The sample shows under 850,000 clones, roughly 92% of them seen only once. Naive CD8 cells, CD45RO-negative and positively selected for CCR7, excluded terminally differentiated effector memory CD45RA+ cells. The specimen was naive CD8+ T cells sorted from blood. These TCRs come from a man between 25 and 39 years old in good health.

The chain employs TRBV2 and TRBJ1-4; D call uncertain. V lost 6 bases to trimming and J lost 4 bases, with 9 bases between them. CDR1 and CDR2 from the germline V gene are SNHLY and FYNNEI. This CDR3 is built from 13 residues. Written as DNA, the CDR3 is TGTGCCAGCAGGAGACGGCTTAATGAAAAACTGTTTTTT. Amino acids: CASRRRLNEKLFF.

This chain links TRBV11-2 with TRBJ1-2; 8 bases map to TRBD1. The J segment lost 2 bases and the V segment lost 5 bases, leaving 4 bases of the junction unmatched. The CDR3 covers 14 residues. Germline V CDR1 and CDR2: SGHAT, FQNNGV. The CDR3 loop reads CASSVGDRNYGYTF. CDR3 nucleotide sequence: TGTGCCAGCAGCGTAGGGGACAGGAACTATGGCTACACCTTC.

This rearrangement joins TRBV6-1 to TRBJ1-2; D remains unclear. This CDR3 has 12 amino acids. The germline V and J ends were trimmed by 10 bases and 8 bases, with 17 bases remaining between them. The V gene's germline CDR1 is MNHNS and CDR2 SASEGT. DNA of the CDR3: TGTGCCACGGAGGCACCTCCGTCAGGCTACACCTTC. Translating it yields CATEAPPSGYTF.

The chain joins TRBV7-8 to TRBJ2-1; D possibly corresponds to TRBD2 (6 bases). The V gene lost 6 bases and the J gene lost 4 bases, with 16 bases spanning the gap. CDR1 and CDR2 from the germline V gene are SGHVS and FQNEAQ. The CDR3 totals 15 residues. CDR3 protein: CASRESGTEYNEQFF. The CDR3 coding sequence is TGTGCCAGCAGGGAAAGTGGGACTGAGTACAATGAGCAGTTCTTC.

The chain carries TRBV4-3 and TRBJ2-7, with 9 bases matching TRBD1. In germline, CDR1 is LGHNA, CDR2 YSLEER. The CDR3 totals 15 residues. Trimming removed 1 base from V and 4 bases from J; junction bases left unmatched: 5. CDR3 sequence: CASSQVTGGTYEQYF. The CDR3 nucleotides are TGCGCCAGCAGCCAAGTAACAGGGGGCACATACGAGCAGTACTTC.

This sequence joins TRBV9 and TRBJ2-2, with TRBD1 matching over 9 bases. This CDR3 is built from 15 residues. V lost 3 bases, J lost 5 bases, and 5 bases stayed unmatched. Germline loops: CDR1 SGDLS, CDR2 YYNGEE. The CDR3 sequence: CASSGDRDVTGELFF. For the CDR3, the DNA is TGTGCCAGCAGCGGGGACAGGGACGTGACCGGGGAGCTGTTTTTT.

This sequence joins TRBV5-1 and TRBJ2-1; D remains unclear. Germline CDR1 and CDR2: SGHRS and YFSETQ. The CDR3 is 14 amino acids. V lost 3 bases and J lost 8, with 15 bases in between. CDR3 residues: CASSSPPPRDEQFF. As DNA, the CDR3 is TGCGCCAGCAGCTCCCCCCCTCCCCGAGATGAGCAGTTCTTC.

As concerns this clone: The sample carries other DNA sequences with the same CDR3. The genes are TRBV20-1 and TRBJ2-7; D remains ambiguous. The CDR3 consists of 9 residues. V lost 6 bases and J lost 3, with 3 bases in between. The germline V gene encodes CDR1 DFQATT and CDR2 SNEGSKA (reference sequence). CDR3 protein: CSASYEQYF. CDR3 bases: TGCAGTGCCAGCTACGAGCAGTACTTC.

The table lists this clone with a few counts. This chain joins TRBV6-6 and TRBJ1-2; maybe TRBD1 (5 bases). This CDR3 is built from 11 residues. Deletions cut 7 bases from V and 10 bases from J, with 13 bases between. Germline V lookup: CDR1 MNHNY, CDR2 SVGAGI (reference sequence). CDR3 region: CASMRQSHYTF. In DNA form, the CDR3 reads TGTGCCAGCATGAGACAGTCTCACTACACCTTC.

V and J are TRBV6-5 and TRBJ2-3; perhaps TRBD2 as D (7 bases). Germline loops: CDR1 MNHEY, CDR2 SVGAGI. The ends were cut back, 4 bases at V and 1 base at J, with 15 bases in the middle. This CDR3 comprises 16 residues. CDR3 protein: CASSSAGALGTDTQYF. Written as DNA, the CDR3 is TGTGCCAGCAGTTCTGCGGGGGCTCTTGGCACAGATACGCAGTATTTT.

The J gene is TRBJ1-1, the V gene TRBV4-1; 7 bases fit TRBD1. From germline, CDR1 is MGHRA and CDR2 YSYEKL. This CDR3 has 15 residues. V dropped 1 base and J dropped 10; count of bases not matched to a gene: 12. CDR3 residues: CASSQVISGQTSAFF. In DNA, the CDR3 is TGCGCCAGCAGCCAAGTGATTTCGGGACAGACATCAGCTTTCTTT.

This chain connects TRBV7-8 to TRBJ2-5; D not resolved. V gave up 7 bases and J gave up 4 bases, with 22 bases separating them. Germline values: CDR1 SGHVS, CDR2 FQNEAQ. This CDR3 comprises 16 residues. The CDR3 is CASTAPGLLETETQYF. CDR3 nucleotides: TGTGCCAGCACCGCTCCGGGTCTCCTTGAGACAGAGACCCAGTACTTC.